This TCR beta chain was documented in a study of shared clonotypes between healthy human individuals. A note on this clone: Its antigen is still unknown.

The germline gives CDR1 SEHNR, CDR2 FQNEAQ (reference sequence). After removal of 4 bases from V and 11 bases from J, the junction contained 13 bases not matched to a gene. The CDR3 extends over 14 amino acids. Assay execution proceeded at the deep level. Profiled with immunoSEQ multiplex PCR; TCRdb holds only in-frame clones, not every one. The data contain millions of clones, approximately 95% of them singletons. Study-level findings and limits: With several donors compared, 4.5% to 6.5% of naive CD4 clonotypes were shared. Generation probabilities were higher for clonotypes shared across all four sorted-subset donors than for unshared ones.

The sequenced material came from naive CD4+ T cells from PBMCs. Subset here: CD45RA+ positively selected. The sequence derives from a man between 18 and 35 years old in good health. Some clones in this sample may be carry-over from other donors' samples. This rearrangement joins TRBV7-9 to TRBJ1-1; TRBD1 agrees at 7 bases. Written as DNA, the CDR3 is TGTGCCAGCAGCTCCAATACAGGGGTAGCCTATGCTTTCTTT. As protein: CASSSNTGVAYAFF.